This T cell receptor (beta chain) emerged from a study of long-term antiretroviral therapy in people with HIV (dated by TCRdb to between 2020 and 2023). Background on the whole study: The earliest samples were collected approximately a decade before the 2015 WHO recommendation for immediate ART, a period when ART was typically delayed until CD4 counts fell. A retrospective serial study tested whether ART initiation and durable HIV suppression were associated with changes in peripheral blood TRB repertoire composition and diversity. From some 27 adults with confirmed HIV infection, the cohort provided fewer than 200 cryopreserved PBMC samples, gathered serially across a mean of around 6 years (range 1-12). Among the 30 to 35 participants with HIV, over nine were female. No cross-contamination during QIAcube processing turned up in test extractions that ran a monoclonal T-cell line alongside 30 to 40 polyclonal samples.

Sequencing of the TRB variable region was done with the immunoSEQ hsTCRB v3.0 assay at survey level resolution. A depth of roughly 35,000-55,000 T-cell genomes per sample was targeted for TRB sequencing. An Illumina MiSeq with a v3 150-cycle kit was used to sequence the pooled TRB libraries. The paper's processing steps were these. Repertoire analysis was run in R within a reproducible Nextflow workflow that covered QC, data transformation and analysis. Custom analyses were implemented in LymphoSeq2, an R package for AIRR-Seq data exploration. A few samples yielding fewer than 5000 total TRB sequences were excluded, leaving 188 analyzed HIV repertoires. Of the 188 retained HIV repertoires, almost 60 were collected before and more than 120 after ART initiation. Repertoires were downsampled to 5000 TRB nucleotide sequences, and summary statistics were averaged over 100 downsampling iterations. Only TRB sequences with CDR3 regions of at least seven amino acids were retained for analysis. Two measures captured diversity: a Shannon entropy-derived clonality score and the Gini coefficient. In repertoire networks, the top 5000 CDR3 amino acid sequences were linked whenever an edit distance of one separated two sequences. For TRB CDR3 amino acid sequences, GLIPH2 was used to predict antigen specificity groups and MHC restriction. To flag known associations with CMV, EBV, HIV or tissue antigens, CDR3 amino acid sequences were compared against VDJdb and McPAS-TCR. Pre-ART, post-ART and control groups were compared with Wilcoxon signed-rank tests and Holm-Bonferroni correction. Held by TCRdb, this immuneACCESS table contains in-frame sequences only and omits some clones. Under half of the omission traces to an unresolved V gene where checked; the cause of the rest is unknown. That table is the source of V, J and clone size, and D and trimming were worked out from the DNA. Within this sample are about 15,000 clones, with roughly nine tenths of them counted one time only. The top ten constitute roughly 8.3% of the sample.

With regard to this clone: No cognate antigen has been identified for it. No quality values exist for individual bases; no much larger clone is one base distant.

Paper-wide results and their limitations: The samples span the years 2004 to 2017, and the ART regimens used may be less effective than current regimens. Inferences about post-ART repertoire changes are limited because no data were available on ART adherence, viral resistance or therapy changes. Expanded TRB clones identified before ART initiation dominated the repertoire across all time points, though the dominance fluctuated and decreased in many PLHIV after ART. Because pre-ART samples had limited cell numbers, profiling was done on unsorted PBMC rather than on sorted CD4+ and CD8+ T cells. HIV repertoires had narrower CDR3 length ranges than controls, and the network structure suggested an antigen-experienced repertoire that shifted only slightly toward naive after ART. Since PBMC availability was limited, sequencing covered only the TCR beta chain, with no alpha chain pairing. Starting ART was linked to a significant rise in TRB diversity, yet even with long-term ART the diversity remained significantly lower than in transplant donor controls.

To be included, a participant needed at least one PBMC sample from before ART initiation plus at least two post-ART samples. All participants with HIV were treated in the United States of America. Before DNA extraction, cryopreserved samples containing roughly 0.9-11 million PBMC were thawed and washed. At the time of the earliest PBMC sample, participants with HIV were aged between roughly 20 and 54 years. Per participant, PBMC samples came from 1-4 timepoints prior to ART initiation and 2-8 timepoints following ART initiation, for a median of 7 samples. For every participant, serial HIV viral load, CD4+ T-cell count, ART history and demographic data were obtained. Using a Qiagen kit on a QIAcube, genomic DNA was extracted from unsorted PBMC, with samples processed in batches of 12. Trimmed from V: 5 bases; trimmed from J: 2 bases; junction bases lacking a gene match: 8. CDR1 PRHDT and CDR2 FYEKMQ are derived from the germline V gene (reference sequence). The CDR3 sequence holds 15 residues, the cysteine and phenylalanine included. The retained sequence is limited to the CDR3, 45 bases, with the frame set at the first base.

The material sequenced was unsorted PBMCs, taken 0.3 years after starting antiretroviral therapy. This sequence was found in a man in his 60s with HIV. The chain is assembled from TRBV13 and TRBJ2-7, with 8 bases in between that match TRBD1. The nucleotide sequence is given as TGTGCCAGCAGCCATCTTGGACAGGGAGCCTACGAGCAGTACTTC. The resulting protein is CASSHLGQGAYEQYF.